The 7 T cell receptor beta chains given below trace back to one sample, sequenced in a study of early T cells in non-severe SARS-CoV-2 infection. TCRdb re-analysed the 5' RACE reads in MiXCR, keeping a single row per CDR3 protein. The table includes approximately 45,000 distinct CDR3 sequences, approximately 11% detected once. The sequenced sample was whole blood. The receptors originated from an adult who was a healthcare worker with PCR-confirmed SARS-CoV-2 infection or an uninfected control (not recorded which).

In DNA form, the CDR3 reads TGTGCCAGCAGATTGAGAGAACAAGGAGGCAATGAGCAGTTCTTC. It translates to CASRLREQGGNEQFF. The V gene is TRBV12-3 or TRBV12-4, the J gene TRBJ2-1; D possibly corresponds to TRBD2 (5 bases). Trimming shortened V by 6 bases and J by 6 bases, and 18 bases separated the two germline ends. This CDR3 is 15 amino acids long.

This clonotype has ten or more counts. The chain recombines TRBV6-2 or TRBV6-3 with TRBJ1-1, with 10 bases lining up with TRBD1. Germline trimming cut 3 bases from V and 3 bases from J; bases unmatched to any gene: 7. This CDR3 region has 16 residues. Germline-derived CDR1 and CDR2 are MNHEY and SVGEGT. The CDR3 sequence: CASSYSPGTGDTEAFF. For the CDR3, the DNA is TGTGCCAGCAGTTATTCCCCCGGGACAGGGGACACTGAAGCTTTCTTT.

This clonotype was counted many times. The V call is TRBV20-1, the J call TRBJ1-2; no reliable D call. CDR3 size: 14 residues. V dropped 0 bases and J dropped 3 bases, with 11 bases sitting between them. Germline lookup yields CDR1 DFQATT and CDR2 SNEGSKA (reference sequence). Here the CDR3 DNA reads TGCAGTGCTAGAGATAGCAGGTCTGACTATGGCTACACCTTC. Its protein is CSARDSRSDYGYTF.

This clonotype was seen a handful of times. The rearrangement joins TRBV6-5 to TRBJ1-2, with a possible D match to TRBD1 (6 bases). Germline assignment: CDR1 MNHEY and CDR2 SVGAGI. Between the trimmed V and J ends, which lost 6 bases and 10 bases, there was a span of 21 bases. The CDR3 runs 14 residues. The CDR3 nucleotides read TGTGCCAGCAGCCGACAGGCCCAACTAAATTTCTACACCTTC. It specifies CASSRQAQLNFYTF.

The sample holds many counts of this clonotype. V is TRBV29-1 and J is TRBJ2-5; TRBD1 aligns across 7 bases. J gave up 3 bases and V 7 bases, and 5 bases lay outside the gene matches. CDR1 and CDR2 from the germline V gene are SQVTM and ANQGSEA. The CDR3 runs to 12 residues. The CDR3 protein is CSAGTAEETQYF. CDR3 in DNA: TGCAGCGCTGGGACAGCCGAAGAGACCCAGTACTTC. The whole variable domain, filled in from reference TRBV29-1 and TRBJ2-5, reads SAVISQKPSRDICQRGTSLTIQCQVDSQVTMMFWYRQQPGQSLTLIATANQGSEATYESGFVIDKFPISRPNLTFSTLTVSNMSPEDSSIYLCSAGTAEETQYFGPGTRLLVL.

In its sample, this clonotype was seen many times. The V and J genes are TRBV4-3 and TRBJ2-1; no clear D. Trimming shortened V by 0 bases and J by 1 base, and 7 bases separated the two germline ends. This CDR3 has 15 residues. Germline V gene lookup returns CDR1 LGHNA and CDR2 YSLEER. The CDR3 loop reads CASSQDLGSYNEQFF. The CDR3 DNA sequence: TGCGCCAGCAGCCAAGATTTAGGGTCCTACAATGAGCAGTTCTTC.

In this sample, this clonotype turned up many times. J is TRBJ2-4 and V is TRBV3-1; 9 nucleotides align to TRBD1. V dropped 4 bases and J dropped 8; count of bases not matched to a gene: 9. CDR1 is LGHDT and CDR2 is YNNKEL in the germline V gene (reference sequence). The CDR3 sequence is 15 residues long. The CDR3 here is CASSLRTGAGDIQYF. The CDR3 bases are TGTGCCAGCAGCCTCCGGACAGGGGCAGGAGACATTCAGTACTTC.